The clone carrying this TCR beta chain has only one observation. The target antigen is unknown. Sequenced by immunoSEQ multiplex PCR; TCRdb stores in-frame clones only, minus some. The sample contains hundreds of thousands of clones, roughly 96% of which appear only once. CD45RO-negative, CCR7-selected cells formed the naive CD8 fraction, which excluded terminally differentiated effector memory CD45RA+ cells. The data stem from a study of shared clonotypes between healthy human individuals. Study-wide findings and caveats: A handful of donors showed sharing of 4.5% to 5% of naive CD4 clonotypes. Among donors, sharing of clonotypes was expected to be affected by sequencing depth.

This CDR3 contains 14 residues. Germline V gene data show CDR1 as SGDLS and CDR2 as YYNGEE. V lost 3 bases, J lost 4 bases, and 13 bases lay in between. This chain uses TRBV9 with TRBJ1-2, with unresolved D. Sequencing input: naive CD8+ T cells sorted from blood. The TCR originated in a woman younger than 45 in good health. As DNA, the CDR3 is TGTGCCAGCAGCGCCCTTGGAAAGGCCTATGGCTACACCTTC. Translation: CASSALGKAYGYTF.